These 19 T cell receptor beta chains came from one sample sequenced in a study of blood T cell repertoires in COVID-19. Assay used: immunoSEQ multiplex PCR; TCRdb lists only in-frame clones, some missing. The table lists over 200,000 clones, about 90% of them singletons, with roughly 4% in the top ten. Sequences were obtained from PBMCs or T cells enriched from blood (not recorded which). The receptors were sampled from a young woman with acute COVID-19.

J is TRBJ1-5 and V is TRBV27; D is unclear. CDR1 and CDR2 from the germline V gene are MNHEY and SMNVEV (reference sequence). The CDR3 totals 13 residues. Trimming pared 5 bases from V and 9 bases from J, leaving 14 bases between. CDR3 nucleotide sequence: TGTGCCAGCAGTCCGGAGTCCCCCCGGCCCCAGCATTTT. Its protein product is CASSPESPRPQHF.

J is TRBJ2-1 and V is TRBV24-1; a weak D match, TRBD1 (5 bases). Germline assignment: CDR1 KGHDR and CDR2 SFDVKD. The CDR3 covers 12 residues. V gave up 4 bases and J gave up 12 bases, with 12 bases separating them. CDR3 in amino acids: CATSETGDRQFF. Written as DNA, the CDR3 is TGTGCCACCAGTGAAACAGGTGATCGGCAGTTCTTC.

This chain connects TRBV7-2 to TRBJ1-5; 10 positions match TRBD1. With 6 bases clipped from V and 7 bases from J, the junction kept 15 bases outside the gene matches. This CDR3 has 17 residues. Germline V gene sequence: CDR1 SGHTA, CDR2 FQGNSA. In DNA form, the CDR3 reads TGTGCCAGCAGGGCCTTCTCCGGGACAGGGGCGCTCCAGCCCCAGCATTTT. Protein sequence: CASRAFSGTGALQPQHF.

The gene calls are TRBV6-1 and TRBJ1-1; no firm D call. Germline V gene sequence: CDR1 MNHNS, CDR2 SASEGT. This CDR3 is 13 amino acids long. Trimming stripped 3 bases from V and 3 bases from J, with 8 bases between. The CDR3, as DNA: TGTGCCAGCAGTGACCAGGTCCACACTGAAGCTTTCTTT. Translated: CASSDQVHTEAFF.

The chain recombines TRBV4-1 with TRBJ2-7; 10 nucleotides line up with TRBD1. V was clipped by 1 base and J by 6 bases; unmatched bases: 6. The V gene's germline CDR1 is MGHRA and CDR2 YSYEKL. There are 15 residues in the CDR3. The CDR3 nucleotides read TGCGCCAGCAGCCAAGGGACAGGGGGAAGTCGCGAGCAGTACTTC. Amino acids: CASSQGTGGSREQYF.

The CDR3 sequence is CASSAQTGRLNTEAFF. Written as DNA, the CDR3 is TGCGCCAGCAGCGCCCAGACAGGGCGGCTGAACACTGAAGCTTTCTTT. The chain couples TRBV5-1 to TRBJ1-1, with TRBD1 matching 7 bases. J gave up 0 bases and V 4 bases, and 9 bases lay outside the gene matches. Germline values: CDR1 SGHRS, CDR2 YFSETQ. This CDR3 region has 16 residues.

This chain links TRBV12-5 with TRBJ1-6; D is unclear. The CDR3 loop spans 14 amino acids. V gave up 2 bases and J gave up 8 bases, with 10 bases separating them. CDR1 is LGHNT and CDR2 is FRNRAP in the germline V gene. CDR3 amino acids: CASGLTTFDSPLHF. CDR3 coding DNA: TGTGCTAGTGGTTTGACTACATTTGATTCACCCCTCCACTTT. The full variable domain, rest sourced from reference TRBV12-5 and TRBJ1-6, is DARVTQTPRHKVTEMGQEVTMRCQPILGHNTVFWYRQTMMQGLELLAYFRNRAPLDDSGMPKDRFSAEMPDATLATLKIQPSEPRDSAVYFCASGLTTFDSPLHFGNGTRLTVT.

The V call is TRBV28, the J call TRBJ2-3; TRBD2 agrees at 14 bases. This CDR3 has 17 residues. Trimming cost V 6 bases and J 5 bases; bases outside gene matches: 10. Germline CDR1 and CDR2: MDHEN and SYDVKM. DNA of the CDR3: TGTGCCAGCAGCCAGACTAGCGGGGGGGTGAGTGGAGATACGCAGTATTTT. Its protein is CASSQTSGGVSGDTQYF.

The genes are TRBV4-1 and TRBJ1-6, with D perhaps TRBD1 (5 bases). CDR3 size: 15 residues. V lost 0 bases to trimming and J lost 9 bases, with 12 bases between them. CDR1 is MGHRA, CDR2 YSYEKL, per germline. Here the CDR3 reads CASSQEPGWVSPLHF. The DNA for the CDR3 is TGCGCCAGCAGCCAAGAACCAGGGTGGGTTTCACCCCTCCACTTT.

This clone appeared once. The chain combines TRBV5-8 with TRBJ2-3; 10 nucleotides line up with TRBD2. After removal of 0 bases from V and 2 bases from J, the junction contained 6 bases not matched to a gene. The CDR3 sequence is 17 residues long. Germline assignment: CDR1 SGHTS and CDR2 YDEGEE. This CDR3 reads CASSLASGGSITDTQYF. CDR3 nucleotide sequence: TGTGCCAGCAGCTTGGCTAGCGGGGGAAGTATCACAGATACGCAGTATTTT.

J is TRBJ2-1 and V is TRBV5-1; tentative D call: TRBD1 (6 bases). CDR1 and CDR2 (germline): SGHRS, YFSETQ. V was clipped by 1 base and J by 8 bases, with 16 bases between them. CDR3 length: 15 residues. The CDR3 DNA follows: TGCGCCAGCAGCTTGCGAGGACAGATTGGCGATGAGCAGTTCTTC. Encoded protein: CASSLRGQIGDEQFF. Based on the CDR3 plus reference TRBV5-1 and TRBJ2-1, the full variable domain is KAGVTQTPRYLIKTRGQQVTLSCSPISGHRSVSWYQQTPGQGLQFLFEYFSETQRNKGNFPGRFSGRQFSNSRSEMNVSTLELGDSALYLCASSLRGQIGDEQFFGPGTRLTVL.

V usage is TRBV4-1 and J usage is TRBJ2-3; TRBD1 is a possible D gene (5 bases). Germline V gene sequence: CDR1 MGHRA, CDR2 YSYEKL. V lost 0 bases to trimming and J lost 3 bases, with 10 bases between them. This CDR3 has 15 residues. The CDR3, as DNA: TGCGCCAGCAGCCAAGAGTTGACAGAAACAGATACGCAGTATTTT. It yields the protein CASSQELTETDTQYF.

The J gene is TRBJ2-1, the V gene TRBV6-5, with D perhaps matching TRBD2 (5 bases). The germline gives CDR1 MNHEY, CDR2 SVGAGI. This CDR3 has 12 amino acids. V lost 6 bases and J lost 6, with 9 bases in between. CDR3 sequence (DNA): TGTGCCAGCAGCACGGGATTCAATGAGCAGTTCTTC. The encoded protein is CASSTGFNEQFF.

The chain has TRBV2 and TRBJ1-6; 9 bases align to TRBD1. Germline assignment: CDR1 SNHLY and CDR2 FYNNEI. J gave up 9 bases and V 4 bases, and 4 bases lay outside the gene matches. This CDR3 contains 14 residues. The CDR3: CASSVETGGSPLHF. DNA for the CDR3: TGTGCCAGCAGTGTTGAGACAGGGGGTTCACCCCTCCACTTT.

The chain has TRBV7-2 and TRBJ2-5; 7 positions agree with TRBD2. This CDR3 has 14 residues. Unmatched junction bases numbered 0, after V lost 1 base and J lost 1 base. Germline lookup yields CDR1 SGHTA and CDR2 FQGNSA. The CDR3 region is CASSLGGGQETQYF. CDR3 nucleotide sequence: TGTGCCAGCAGCTTAGGCGGGGGCCAAGAGACCCAGTACTTC.

V is TRBV10-3 and J is TRBJ2-2; D is possibly TRBD2 (6 bases). Germline V gene data show CDR1 as ENHRY and CDR2 as SYGVKD. Trimming cost V 8 bases and J 5 bases, with 9 bases left between them. This CDR3 comprises 12 residues. CDR3 sequence reads: CAIGGTTGELFF. In DNA, the CDR3 is TGTGCCATCGGGGGGACGACCGGGGAGCTGTTTTTT.

The V call is TRBV3-1 (or the pseudogene TRBV3-2), the J call TRBJ2-3; D perhaps matches TRBD2 (5 bases). V lost 2 bases to trimming and J lost 3 bases, with 15 bases between them. Germline CDR1 LGHDT, CDR2 YNNKEL (reference sequence). The CDR3 has 16 amino acids. Here the CDR3 DNA reads TGTGCCAGCAGCCAAAGTCCCGGGGTTGGGACAGATACGCAGTATTTT. Protein: CASSQSPGVGTDTQYF.

The J gene is TRBJ1-2, the V gene TRBV6-1; no firm D call. The CDR3 consists of 15 residues. Trimming cost V 2 bases and J 8 bases, with 18 bases left between them. Germline assignment: CDR1 MNHNS and CDR2 SASEGT. CDR3 sequence: CASSERTAGGYGYTF. CDR3 sequence (DNA): TGTGCCAGCAGTGAACGGACGGCGGGAGGGTACGGCTACACCTTC.

The V gene is TRBV10-3, the J gene TRBJ1-1, with D perhaps matching TRBD1 (6 bases). This CDR3 comprises 13 residues. The germline V gene has CDR1 ENHRY and CDR2 SYGVKD. V was shortened by 10 bases and J by 0 bases, with 12 bases between the two germline ends. CDR3 in amino acids: CASRDTMNTEAFF. In DNA form, the CDR3 reads TGTGCCAGCCGGGACACCATGAACACTGAAGCTTTCTTT.